Listed below are T cell receptor beta chains from one sample, sequenced in a study of cytomegalovirus exposure and HLA in healthy donors. The method was immunoSEQ multiplex PCR; TCRdb's version includes in-frame clones alone and lacks a portion of them. This table holds 180,000 or so clones, under 80% found once. The sequencing input was PBMCs. These receptors all come from a woman in her thirties in good health and CMV-seropositive. Both conserved end residues are part of each CDR3. A D gene is named only where the DNA matches it firmly. The size of a clone is reported for some rows only, either as once, few or many, or as a class for expanded clones.

J gene: TRBJ1-4; V gene: TRBV30; D gene: -; clone size: -; CDR3 protein: CAWSGNNEKLFF
J gene: TRBJ1-6; V gene: TRBV5-1; D gene: TRBD1; clone size: -; CDR3 protein: CASSPGQGESPLHF
J gene: TRBJ2-1; V gene: TRBV19; D gene: TRBD2; clone size: -; CDR3 protein: CASSIGGGNINEQFF
J gene: TRBJ2-7; V gene: TRBV15; D gene: TRBD1; clone size: -; CDR3 protein: CATSINSGTGTYEQYF
J gene: TRBJ2-5; V gene: TRBV5-8; D gene: -; clone size: once; CDR3 protein: CASSLTGRETQYF
J gene: TRBJ1-3; V gene: TRBV7-2; D gene: -; clone size: -; CDR3 protein: CASSLVGGPSGNTIYF
J gene: TRBJ1-5; V gene: TRBV28; D gene: -; clone size: -; CDR3 protein: CASNPGQFDQPQHF
J gene: TRBJ1-2; V gene: TRBV4-3; D gene: TRBD1; clone size: -; CDR3 protein: CASSQDVGTGTGYTF
J gene: TRBJ1-5; V gene: TRBV14; D gene: -; clone size: -; CDR3 protein: CASSLGGSHDQPQHF
J gene: TRBJ2-7; V gene: TRBV10-3; D gene: -; clone size: -; CDR3 protein: CAISERTSIYEQYF
J gene: TRBJ1-5; V gene: TRBV10-3; D gene: TRBD1; clone size: -; CDR3 protein: CAIAKGADQPQHF
J gene: TRBJ2-5; V gene: TRBV4-3; D gene: -; clone size: -; CDR3 protein: CASSQDTQRGLPPETQYF
J gene: TRBJ2-5; V gene: TRBV6-5; D gene: -; clone size: once; CDR3 protein: CASSYSASVPGETQYF
J gene: TRBJ2-3; V gene: TRBV5-1; D gene: -; clone size: -; CDR3 protein: CASSFGLPPDTQYF
J gene: TRBJ1-3; V gene: TRBV11-2; D gene: TRBD1; clone size: few; CDR3 protein: CASRTGGGGNTIYF
J gene: TRBJ2-7; V gene: TRBV19; D gene: -; clone size: -; CDR3 protein: CASSIQRGQEQYF
J gene: TRBJ1-1; V gene: TRBV10-3; D gene: -; clone size: -; CDR3 protein: CAIRRGREDTEAFF
J gene: TRBJ2-7; V gene: TRBV11-2; D gene: TRBD2; clone size: -; CDR3 protein: CASSFGAGGNYEQYF